The 27 T cell receptor beta chains below all came from one sample that was sequenced in a study of cytomegalovirus exposure and HLA in healthy donors. Amplification used 60 Vbeta primers and 13 Jbeta primers. The assay was immunoSEQ multiplex PCR, and TCRdb's table has in-frame clones only and misses some. The table lists under 130,000 clones, roughly three quarters of them singletons. The material sequenced was PBMCs. The source is a man aged 40-55 years in good health and CMV-seropositive.

This clone has just one count. CDR3 in amino acids: CASSRQGATYNEQFF. CDR3 sequence (DNA): TGTGCCAGCAGCCGACAGGGGGCCACTTACAATGAGCAGTTCTTC. The rearrangement uses TRBV7-3 and TRBJ2-1; 10 nucleotides agree with TRBD1. The V gene's germline CDR1 is SGHTA and CDR2 FQGTGA. V gave up 5 bases and J gave up 4 bases; unmatched junction bases: 5. There are 15 residues in the CDR3.

This chain connects TRBV7-9 to TRBJ2-3, with 9 nucleotides matching TRBD1. Germline loops: CDR1 SEHNR, CDR2 FQNEAQ (reference sequence). Germline trimming cut 6 bases from V and 2 bases from J; bases unmatched to any gene: 9. This CDR3 has 16 amino acids. The CDR3 nucleotides read TGTGCCAGCAGTTCCTCACAGGGGGCGCCCACAGATACGCAGTATTTT. It is translated as CASSSSQGAPTDTQYF.

The chain employs TRBV4-3 and TRBJ2-7, with D perhaps matching TRBD1 (5 bases). This CDR3 has 13 residues. Per the germline V gene, CDR1 is LGHNA and CDR2 is YSLEER. V shed 0 bases and J shed 6 bases, with 9 bases lying between them. The CDR3, as DNA: TGCGCCAGCAGCCAAGATGTACAGGTCGAGCAGTACTTC. This codes for CASSQDVQVEQYF.

The chain couples TRBV7-9 to TRBJ2-7, with 7 bases matching TRBD1. Germline loops: CDR1 SEHNR, CDR2 FQNEAQ (reference sequence). J was trimmed by 4 bases and V by 5 bases; bases with no gene match: 8. The CDR3 runs to 14 residues. The CDR3 DNA is TGTGCCAGCAGCCGGGACAGTCCCCCGTACGAGCAGTACTTC. Its translation: CASSRDSPPYEQYF.

The rearrangement links TRBV13 to TRBJ1-6, with D perhaps matching TRBD1 (5 bases). Germline CDR1 and CDR2: PRHDT and FYEKMQ (reference sequence). V was pared by 1 base and J by 5 bases, with 9 bases between. The CDR3 contains 15 residues. This chain's CDR3 is CASSLAPGNNSPLHF. As DNA, the CDR3 is TGTGCCAGCAGCTTAGCGCCAGGGAATAATTCACCCCTCCACTTT.

The chain has TRBV7-9 and TRBJ2-1, with a tentative D call TRBD2 (5 bases). The CDR3 covers 15 residues. Germline CDR1 SEHNR, CDR2 FQNEAQ (reference sequence). The V gene lost 1 base and the J gene lost 4 bases, with 11 bases spanning the gap. CDR3 DNA sequence: TGTGCCAGCAGCTTAGTCTCCGCGGGTTACAATGAGCAGTTCTTC. Amino acid sequence: CASSLVSAGYNEQFF.

The rearrangement joins TRBV7-8 to TRBJ2-7; D is possibly TRBD2 (6 bases). The CDR3 has 14 amino acids. Trimming left V 5 bases short and J 0 bases short, with 11 bases between. Germline V gives CDR1 SGHVS, CDR2 FQNEAQ. In nucleotides, the CDR3 is TGTGCCAGCAGCCCGGGGGTCAGCTCCTACGAGCAGTACGTC. As protein: CASSPGVSSYEQYV.

The chain employs TRBV7-2 and TRBJ1-2; 7 nucleotides line up with TRBD1. The CDR3 loop spans 17 amino acids. Trimming at V came to 6 bases and at J to 0 bases, leaving 13 bases not matched to a gene. Germline V gives CDR1 SGHTA, CDR2 FQGNSA. The CDR3 region is CASRVWGRGSSNYGYTF. The CDR3 DNA reads TGTGCCAGCAGAGTCTGGGGCAGGGGGTCTTCTAACTATGGCTACACCTTC. Full variable domain (rest looked up from reference TRBV7-2 and TRBJ1-2): GAGVSQSPSNKVTEKGKDVELRCDPISGHTALYWYRQSLGQGLEFLIYFQGNSAPDKSGLPSDRFSAERTGGSVSTLTIQRTQQEDSAVYLCASRVWGRGSSNYGYTFGSGTRLTVV.

This chain links TRBV6-5 with TRBJ1-5; possible D gene TRBD1, 5 bases. The CDR3 contains 15 residues. The V gene's germline CDR1 is MNHEY and CDR2 SVGAGI. Trimming stripped 4 bases from V and 2 bases from J, with 12 bases between. CDR3 residues: CASSSGTWGNQPQHF. In DNA, the CDR3 is TGTGCCAGCAGTTCCGGGACTTGGGGCAATCAGCCCCAGCATTTT.

The chain uses TRBV6-6 and TRBJ2-2; 10 nucleotides line up with TRBD2. Per germline, CDR1 MNHNY and CDR2 SVGAGI (reference sequence). This CDR3 region has 16 residues. The V segment lost 5 bases and the J segment 7 bases; nucleotides outside the gene matches: 10. The CDR3 DNA reads as TGTGCCAGCAGTCGCACCGTTAGCGGGAGGAACGGGGAGCTGTTTTTT. Translating gives CASSRTVSGRNGELFF.

The J gene is TRBJ2-3, the V gene TRBV7-8; D might be TRBD2 (6 bases). V lost 5 bases and J 3 bases, leaving 9 bases between the germline ends. The CDR3 contains 13 residues. Per the germline V gene, CDR1 is SGHVS and CDR2 is FQNEAQ. The DNA for the CDR3 is TGTGCCAGCAGCATCGGACTAACAGATACGCAGTATTTT. Residues: CASSIGLTDTQYF.

The table lists this clone with a count of one. The V gene is TRBV7-9, the J gene TRBJ1-5; D call uncertain. Germline V lookup: CDR1 SEHNR, CDR2 FQNEAQ (reference sequence). This CDR3 is 14 amino acids long. Trimming took off 1 base at V and 3 bases at J, with 7 bases between the two ends. The CDR3 DNA sequence: TGTGCCAGCAGCTTAGGAGGGAACAATCAGCCCCAGCATTTT. Amino acid sequence: CASSLGGNNQPQHF.

The CDR3 bases are TGTGCCAGAAGCCCCGGTGCCGCTCACTACAATGAGCAGTTCTTC. This encodes CARSPGAAHYNEQFF. The chain combines TRBV7-5 with TRBJ2-1; TRBD2 is the table's D call, not checked against the DNA. TRBV7-5 is deemed a pseudogene. CDR3 length: 15 residues.

This chain links TRBV5-4 with TRBJ2-1, with a tentative D call TRBD2 (6 bases). The CDR3 is made up of 15 amino acids. The V end lost 0 bases, the J end lost 1 base, and 8 bases lay between the germline ends. Looked up from germline, CDR1 is SGHNT and CDR2 is YYREEE (reference sequence). CDR3 sequence reads: CASSLGGLSYNEQFF. In DNA form, the CDR3 reads TGTGCCAGCAGCTTGGGGGGACTTTCCTACAATGAGCAGTTCTTC.

The chain has TRBV18 and TRBJ2-5; D uncertain. The CDR3 runs 12 residues. CDR1 KGHSH and CDR2 LQKENI come from the germline V gene. The V and J ends lost 2 bases and 7 bases respectively, with 8 bases between them. The CDR3 region has the DNA TGTGCCAGCTCACCATCGATCGGGACCCAGTACTTC. This codes for CASSPSIGTQYF.

This rearrangement joins TRBV7-2 to TRBJ1-1, with TRBD1 as a possible D gene (5 bases). Trimming cost V 3 bases and J 1 base, with 18 bases left between them. Germline V CDR1 and CDR2: SGHTA, FQGNSA. This CDR3 has 17 amino acids. The CDR3 reads CASSFWDQGSRNTEAFF. DNA of the CDR3: TGTGCCAGCAGCTTTTGGGATCAGGGTTCACGGAACACTGAAGCTTTCTTT.

The chain has TRBV19 and TRBJ1-5; weak D call: TRBD1 (5 bases). Germline V CDR1 and CDR2: LNHDA, SQIVND (reference sequence). This CDR3 comprises 14 residues. Trimming shortened V by 9 bases and J by 2 bases, and 14 bases separated the two germline ends. The CDR3 loop reads CASGTGQGNQPQHF. The CDR3 DNA sequence: TGTGCCAGCGGAACAGGTCAAGGCAATCAGCCCCAGCATTTT.

The V gene is TRBV4-2, the J gene TRBJ2-7, with 8 positions matching TRBD2. Germline V gene sequence: CDR1 LGHNA, CDR2 YNFKEQ. V trimming: 2 bases; J trimming: 6 bases; junction bases outside the gene matches: 9. The CDR3 totals 15 residues. In DNA form, the CDR3 reads TGTGCCAGCAGCCAAACCTACACGGGAGGGTTCGAGCAGTACTTC. This gives the protein CASSQTYTGGFEQYF.

The CDR3 loop reads CSTGEETQYF. The CDR3 bases are TGTTCTACGGGGGAAGAGACCCAGTACTTC. The chain is built from TRBV30 and TRBJ2-5; possibly TRBD2 for D (6 bases). Per germline, CDR1 GTSNPN and CDR2 SVGIG (reference sequence). There are 10 residues in the CDR3.

The V and J genes are TRBV7-9 and TRBJ2-2; TRBD1 matches at 11 bases. This CDR3 contains 16 residues. J gave up 6 bases and V 1 base, and 4 bases lay outside the gene matches. Germline values: CDR1 SEHNR, CDR2 FQNEAQ (reference sequence). The CDR3 reads CASSLGLGQGAGELFF. CDR3 coding DNA: TGTGCCAGCAGCTTAGGCCTGGGACAGGGGGCCGGGGAGCTGTTTTTT.

The chain is built from TRBV2 and TRBJ2-7; tentatively, D is TRBD1 (5 bases). The CDR3 covers 14 residues. Germline V gene sequence: CDR1 SNHLY, CDR2 FYNNEI. Trimming removed 7 bases from V and 0 bases from J, with 13 bases in between. The CDR3 sequence: CASKGQSSSYEQYV. The DNA of the CDR3 is TGTGCCAGCAAGGGGCAAAGTAGCTCCTACGAGCAGTACGTC.

The J gene is TRBJ2-3, the V gene TRBV25-1, with a tentative D call TRBD2 (6 bases). The CDR3 contains 13 residues. The V end was cut by 6 bases, the J end by 3 bases, with 10 bases between. Germline V gene lookup returns CDR1 MGHDK and CDR2 SYGVNS. DNA of the CDR3: TGTGCCAGCAGACGCGGAGGGACAGATACGCAGTATTTT. Its protein product is CASRRGGTDTQYF.

This chain joins TRBV4-1 and TRBJ2-2; 10 positions agree with TRBD2. Per germline, CDR1 MGHRA and CDR2 YSYEKL. CDR3 length equals 14 residues. After removal of 7 bases from V and 3 bases from J, the junction contained 2 bases not matched to a gene. This chain's CDR3 is CASTLAGDTGELFF. The CDR3 DNA reads as TGCGCCAGCACCCTAGCGGGAGACACCGGGGAGCTGTTTTTT.

CDR3 in DNA: TGTGCCAGCAGCCCCCGGACGGTGATTGTTAGCGAAATCGGGGAGACCCAGTACTTC. Translated, it gives CASSPRTVIVSEIGETQYF. The V gene is TRBV7-2, the J gene TRBJ2-5; weak D call: TRBD2 (5 bases). Germline V CDR1 and CDR2: SGHTA, FQGNSA. The CDR3 sequence is 19 residues long. Trimming took off 5 bases at V and 5 bases at J, with 30 bases between the two ends.

The chain recombines TRBV5-5 with TRBJ1-1; D is unclear. Per germline, CDR1 SGHKS and CDR2 YYEKEE (reference sequence). This CDR3 has 17 amino acids. With 5 bases removed from V and 2 bases from J, the gap between germline ends came to 22 bases. In nucleotides, the CDR3 is TGTGCCAGCAGGGTGCGGGGATTCGAGGGAGGAAACACTGAAGCTTTCTTT. Encoded protein: CASRVRGFEGGNTEAFF.

The rearrangement joins TRBV4-3 to TRBJ2-3; TRBD1 is a possible D gene (6 bases). The CDR3 runs to 18 residues. Germline CDR1 LGHNA, CDR2 YSLEER. Trimming left V 1 base short and J 1 base short, with 18 bases between. The CDR3 DNA reads as TGCGCCAGCAGCCAAGGTCCTGGAGGCCGGACAGGCACAGATACGCAGTATTTT. This sequence encodes CASSQGPGGRTGTDTQYF.

The chain couples TRBV27 to TRBJ2-1; 12 nucleotides align to TRBD2. CDR3 size: 18 residues. Germline V gives CDR1 MNHEY, CDR2 SMNVEV (reference sequence). The junction had 12 bases not matched to a gene; V was cut back by 5 bases and J by 4 bases. In nucleotides, the CDR3 is TGTGCCAGCAGTCCCTGGCGGCTAGCGGGAGGGAAATACAATGAGCAGTTCTTC. It encodes CASSPWRLAGGKYNEQFF.